A selection of T cell receptor beta chains follows, all from one sample in a study of response to subunit inactivated influenza vaccine. TCRdb re-derived calls from the RT-PCR reads in MiXCR, one entry per CDR3 protein. The table records 610,000 or so distinct CDR3 sequences, around 15% of them present only once. Sequencing was performed on PBMCs from blood, taken about 11 days after vaccination. The receptor source for this set is a man aged 45-65 years who received an inactivated influenza vaccine. CDR3s include the opening cysteine and the closing phenylalanine or tryptophan. D genes are given only for firm matches. Not every row has a clone size; where given, it reads once, few, many or a size class.

V gene: TRBV7-2
D gene: -
clone size: -
J gene: TRBJ1-2
CDR3 DNA: TGTGCCAGCAGCCCTGGCGTGGGAAGCTATGGCTACACCTTC
CDR3 protein: CASSPGVGSYGYTF

V gene: TRBV6-2/TRBV6-3
D gene: TRBD1
clone size: few
J gene: TRBJ1-6
CDR3 DNA: TGTGCCAGCAGTTACTCACAGGGGAATCGGTCACCCCTCCACTTT
CDR3 protein: CASSYSQGNRSPLHF

V gene: TRBV18
D gene: -
clone size: few
J gene: TRBJ2-2
CDR3 DNA: TGTGCCAGCTCACATAATACTAGGACCGGGGAGCTGTTTTTT
CDR3 protein: CASSHNTRTGELFF

V gene: TRBV5-6
D gene: -
clone size: few
J gene: TRBJ2-5
CDR3 DNA: TGTGCCAGCAGCTTGGCGGGGGGCGCGTTTACGGGTGAGACCCAGTACTTC
CDR3 protein: CASSLAGGAFTGETQYF

V gene: TRBV3-1
D gene: TRBD2
clone size: -
J gene: TRBJ2-1
CDR3 DNA: TGTGCCAGCAGCGACCCGGGACTAGCGGGAGCGGGGCAGTTCTTC
CDR3 protein: CASSDPGLAGAGQFF

V gene: TRBV13
D gene: TRBD2
clone size: -
J gene: TRBJ2-1
CDR3 DNA: TGTGCCAGCAGCTCTAGGACTAGCGGGACTTTCTTC
CDR3 protein: CASSSRTSGTFF

V gene: TRBV27
D gene: -
clone size: -
J gene: TRBJ1-1
CDR3 DNA: TGTGCCAGCAGTTTCTACAGGGAGAACACTGAAGCTTTCTTT
CDR3 protein: CASSFYRENTEAFF

V gene: TRBV27
D gene: -
clone size: -
J gene: TRBJ2-7
CDR3 DNA: TGTGCCAGCAGTTACGGGACAAGCCCCTACGAGCAGTACTTC
CDR3 protein: CASSYGTSPYEQYF

V gene: TRBV7-2
D gene: -
clone size: many
J gene: TRBJ2-1
CDR3 DNA: TGTGCCAGCAGCTTAGGGGTGGGGGGTACCTACAATGAGCAGTTCTTC
CDR3 protein: CASSLGVGGTYNEQFF

V gene: TRBV21-1
D gene: -
clone size: few
J gene: TRBJ2-1
CDR3 DNA: TGTGCCAGCAGCCTGTCTACTAGCGGGTCATACGATGAGCAGTTCTTC
CDR3 protein: CASSLSTSGSYDEQFF

V gene: TRBV20-1
D gene: -
clone size: -
J gene: TRBJ2-3
CDR3 DNA: TGCAGTGCTTCCTCCCGGGGCGGACGCACAGATACGCAGTATTTT
CDR3 protein: CSASSRGGRTDTQYF

V gene: TRBV12-3/TRBV12-4
D gene: -
clone size: few
J gene: TRBJ2-1
CDR3 DNA: TGTGCCAGCAGTGGGCTAGCAGTGGGCTCGCTTTACAATGAGCAGTTCTTC
CDR3 protein: CASSGLAVGSLYNEQFF

V gene: TRBV7-2
D gene: TRBD1
clone size: -
J gene: TRBJ2-7
CDR3 DNA: TGTGCCAGCAGCTTATTTGGGACAGGGGCGGGCTACGAGCAGTACTTC
CDR3 protein: CASSLFGTGAGYEQYF

V gene: TRBV12-3/TRBV12-4
D gene: -
clone size: few
J gene: TRBJ1-1
CDR3 DNA: TGTGCCAGCAAGTGGGGGCCGAACACTGAAGCTTTCTTT
CDR3 protein: CASKWGPNTEAFF

V gene: TRBV5-1
D gene: -
clone size: -
J gene: TRBJ2-7
CDR3 DNA: TGCGCCAGCAGCTTGGCCAGGTTGAGGGACGAGCAGTACTTC
CDR3 protein: CASSLARLRDEQYF

V gene: TRBV7-9
D gene: -
clone size: few
J gene: TRBJ2-1
CDR3 DNA: TGTGCCAGCAGACAAGCCGGGGCAGGGGACAATGAGCAGTTCTTC
CDR3 protein: CASRQAGAGDNEQFF

V gene: TRBV15
D gene: TRBD1
clone size: -
J gene: TRBJ2-4
CDR3 DNA: TGTGCCACCAGCGACAGGGAAGAAGGCAAAAACATTCAGTACTTC
CDR3 protein: CATSDREEGKNIQYF

V gene: TRBV4-2
D gene: -
clone size: few
J gene: TRBJ2-1
CDR3 DNA: TGTGCCAGCAGCCAGAGCGGGCCCTCCTACAATGAGCAGTTCTTC
CDR3 protein: CASSQSGPSYNEQFF

V gene: TRBV6-1
D gene: -
clone size: few
J gene: TRBJ2-3
CDR3 DNA: TGTGCCAGCAGTCGTCAGAGCAGTGCCACAGATACGCAGTATTTT
CDR3 protein: CASSRQSSATDTQYF

V gene: TRBV19
D gene: -
clone size: few
J gene: TRBJ2-7
CDR3 DNA: TGTGCCAGTAGTATCGGCAGGGTGACGCACGAGCAGTACTTC
CDR3 protein: CASSIGRVTHEQYF

V gene: TRBV20-1
D gene: -
clone size: few
J gene: TRBJ2-2
CDR3 DNA: TGCAGTGCTCCCGCTCGGGGACCCACCGGGGAGCTGTTTTTT
CDR3 protein: CSAPARGPTGELFF

V gene: TRBV4-3
D gene: TRBD2
clone size: -
J gene: TRBJ2-1
CDR3 DNA: TGCGCCAGCAGCCCTATAGCGGGAGGGCACTATGAGCAGTTCTTC
CDR3 protein: CASSPIAGGHYEQFF

V gene: TRBV29-1
D gene: -
clone size: few
J gene: TRBJ2-5
CDR3 DNA: TGCAGCGCCGGAGAGACCCAGTACTTC
CDR3 protein: CSAGETQYF

V gene: TRBV6-4
D gene: -
clone size: -
J gene: TRBJ2-2
CDR3 DNA: TGTGCCAGCAGTCCCCTGGGGAGCGACGGAGGCGGGGAGCTGTTTTTT
CDR3 protein: CASSPLGSDGGGELFF

V gene: TRBV5-6
D gene: TRBD1
clone size: -
J gene: TRBJ2-1
CDR3 DNA: TGTGCCAGCAGCTGGGGGACAGGCGAGCAGTTCTTC
CDR3 protein: CASSWGTGEQFF

V gene: TRBV18
D gene: -
clone size: -
J gene: TRBJ1-2
CDR3 DNA: TGTGCCAGCTCACCAACGGACAACTATGGCTACACCTTC
CDR3 protein: CASSPTDNYGYTF